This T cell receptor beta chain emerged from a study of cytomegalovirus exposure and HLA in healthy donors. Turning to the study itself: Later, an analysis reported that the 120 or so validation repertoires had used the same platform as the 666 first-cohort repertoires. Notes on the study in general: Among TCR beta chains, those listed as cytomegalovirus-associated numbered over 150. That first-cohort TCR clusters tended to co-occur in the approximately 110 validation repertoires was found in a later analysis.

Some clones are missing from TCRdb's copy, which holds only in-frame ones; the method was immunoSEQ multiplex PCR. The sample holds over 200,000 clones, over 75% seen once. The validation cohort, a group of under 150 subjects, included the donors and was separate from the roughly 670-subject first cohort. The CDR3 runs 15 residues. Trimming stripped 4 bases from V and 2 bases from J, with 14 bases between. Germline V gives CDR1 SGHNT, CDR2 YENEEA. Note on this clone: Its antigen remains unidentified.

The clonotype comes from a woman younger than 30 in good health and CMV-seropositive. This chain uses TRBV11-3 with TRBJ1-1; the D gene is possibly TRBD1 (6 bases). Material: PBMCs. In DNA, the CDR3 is TGTGCCAGCAGCTCCGTTCATGGGACAAACACTGAAGCTTTCTTT. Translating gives CASSSVHGTNTEAFF.